This TCR beta chain stems from a study of radiotherapy plus CTLA-4 blockade in lung cancer. This clone was picked up one time. The method was immunoSEQ multiplex PCR; TCRdb's version includes in-frame clones alone and lacks a portion of them. Of 40,000 to 45,000 clones in the sample, 70% to 80% were seen once. Deletions cut 2 bases from V and 4 bases from J, with 11 bases between. CDR3 length equals 14 residues. Germline-derived CDR1 and CDR2 are SEHNR and FQNEAQ (reference sequence). The gene calls are TRBV7-9 and TRBJ1-1; D remains ambiguous. The input for sequencing was peripheral blood, taken from a patient treated with radiotherapy plus ipilimumab. This TCR came from a human donor with non-small cell lung cancer whose response to radiotherapy plus ipilimumab could not be evaluated. CDR3 bases: TGTGCCAGCAGCTTAAGCGACGGAACCACTGAAGCTTTCTTT. Amino acid sequence: CASSLSDGTTEAFF.